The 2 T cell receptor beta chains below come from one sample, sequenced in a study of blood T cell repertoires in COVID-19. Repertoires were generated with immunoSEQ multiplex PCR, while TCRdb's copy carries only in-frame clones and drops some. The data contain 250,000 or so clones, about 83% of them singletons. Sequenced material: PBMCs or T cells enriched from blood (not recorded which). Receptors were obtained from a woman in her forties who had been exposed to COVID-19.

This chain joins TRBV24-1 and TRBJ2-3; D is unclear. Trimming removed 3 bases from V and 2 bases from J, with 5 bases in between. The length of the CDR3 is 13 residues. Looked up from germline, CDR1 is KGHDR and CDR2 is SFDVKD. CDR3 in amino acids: CATSDPSTDTQYF. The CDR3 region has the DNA TGTGCCACCAGTGATCCCTCCACAGATACGCAGTATTTT.

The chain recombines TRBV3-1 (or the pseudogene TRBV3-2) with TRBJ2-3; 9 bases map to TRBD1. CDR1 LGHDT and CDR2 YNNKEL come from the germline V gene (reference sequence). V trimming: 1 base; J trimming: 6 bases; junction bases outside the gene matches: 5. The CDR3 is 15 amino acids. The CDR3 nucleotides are TGTGCCAGCAGCCAAGTGGGGACAGGGTCTGATACGCAGTATTTT. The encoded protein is CASSQVGTGSDTQYF.